This T cell receptor beta chain was observed in a study of graft-versus-host responses after intestinal transplantation. The overall study: Recipients had multivisceral, liver-intestinal, or isolated intestinal transplants.

Concerning this clone: The antigen is not known.

General study points: Recipient marrow held GvH clones, some first seen in ileum or blood.

There are 14 residues in the CDR3. J was trimmed by 3 bases and V by 6 bases; bases with no gene match: 5. Germline assignment: CDR1 SGDLS and CDR2 YYNGEE. Produced via immunoSEQ multiplex PCR; TCRdb's table is partial and in-frame only. The data contain roughly 100,000 clones, approximately 94% of them seen just once; the ten biggest clones take up more than 0.9%. The TCR comes from a human donor who received an intestinal transplant. The sequencing here drew on unstimulated CD8+ T cells sorted from spleen or lymph node cells, taken before intestinal transplant. The V call is TRBV9, the J call TRBJ2-3; 9 bases map to TRBD1. The CDR3: CASTGQGRTDTQYF. The CDR3 bases are TGTGCCAGCACGGGACAGGGTCGAACAGATACGCAGTATTTT.